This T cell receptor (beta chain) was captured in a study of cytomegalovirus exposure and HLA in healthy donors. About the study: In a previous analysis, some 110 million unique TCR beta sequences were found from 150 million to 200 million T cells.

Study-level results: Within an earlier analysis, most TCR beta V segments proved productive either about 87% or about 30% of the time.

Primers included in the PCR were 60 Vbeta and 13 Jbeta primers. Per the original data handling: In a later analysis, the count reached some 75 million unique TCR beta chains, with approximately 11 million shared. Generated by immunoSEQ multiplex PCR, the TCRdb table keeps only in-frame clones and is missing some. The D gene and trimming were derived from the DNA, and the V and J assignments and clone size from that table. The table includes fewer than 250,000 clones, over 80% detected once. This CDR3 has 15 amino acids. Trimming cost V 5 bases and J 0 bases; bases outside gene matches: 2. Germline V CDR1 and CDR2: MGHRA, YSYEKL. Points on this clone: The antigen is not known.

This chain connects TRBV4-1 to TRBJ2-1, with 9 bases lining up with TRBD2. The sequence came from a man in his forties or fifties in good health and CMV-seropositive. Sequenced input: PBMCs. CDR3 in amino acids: CASSNSGSSYNEQFF. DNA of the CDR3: TGCGCCAGCAGCAATAGCGGGAGCTCCTACAATGAGCAGTTCTTC.